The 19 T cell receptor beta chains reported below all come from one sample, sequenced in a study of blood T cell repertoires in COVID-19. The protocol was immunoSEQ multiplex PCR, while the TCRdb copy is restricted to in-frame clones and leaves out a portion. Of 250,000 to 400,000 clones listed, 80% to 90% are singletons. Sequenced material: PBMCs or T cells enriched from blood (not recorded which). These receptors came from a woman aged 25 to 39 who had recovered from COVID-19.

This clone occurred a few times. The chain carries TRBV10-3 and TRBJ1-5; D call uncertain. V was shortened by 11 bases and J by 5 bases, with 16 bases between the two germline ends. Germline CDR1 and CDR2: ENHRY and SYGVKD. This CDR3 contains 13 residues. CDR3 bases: TGTGCCTCTGGATCCGGAGCGGATCAGCCCCAGCATTTT. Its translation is CASGSGADQPQHF.

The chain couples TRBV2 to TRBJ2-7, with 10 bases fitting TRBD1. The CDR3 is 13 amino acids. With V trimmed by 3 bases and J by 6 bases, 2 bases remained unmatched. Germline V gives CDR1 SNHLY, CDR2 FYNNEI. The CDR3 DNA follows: TGTGCCAGCAGTGACCGGACAGGGGGCGAGCAGTACTTC. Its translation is CASSDRTGGEQYF.

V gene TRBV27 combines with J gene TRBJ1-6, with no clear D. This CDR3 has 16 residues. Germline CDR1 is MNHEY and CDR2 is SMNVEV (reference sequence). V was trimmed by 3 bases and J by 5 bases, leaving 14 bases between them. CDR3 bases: TGTGCCAGCAGTTTTGGGTCAGGAGGGAATAATTCACCCCTCCACTTT. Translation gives CASSFGSGGNNSPLHF.

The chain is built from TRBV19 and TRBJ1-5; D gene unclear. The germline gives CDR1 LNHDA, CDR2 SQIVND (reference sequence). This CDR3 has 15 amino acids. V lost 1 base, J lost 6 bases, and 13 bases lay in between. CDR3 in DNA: TGTGCCAGTAGTATAGGGATCCCTAGAGGTCAGCCCCAGCATTTT. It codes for CASSIGIPRGQPQHF.

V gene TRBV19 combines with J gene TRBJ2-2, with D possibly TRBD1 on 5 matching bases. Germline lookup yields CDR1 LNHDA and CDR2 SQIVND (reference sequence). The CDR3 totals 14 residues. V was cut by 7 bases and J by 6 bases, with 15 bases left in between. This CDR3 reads CASTTRADAGELFF. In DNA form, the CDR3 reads TGTGCCAGTACGACCAGGGCTGACGCCGGGGAGCTGTTTTTT.

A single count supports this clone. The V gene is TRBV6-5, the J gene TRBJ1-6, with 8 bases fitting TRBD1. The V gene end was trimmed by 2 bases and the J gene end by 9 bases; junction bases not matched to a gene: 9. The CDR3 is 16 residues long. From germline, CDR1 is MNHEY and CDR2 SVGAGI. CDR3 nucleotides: TGTGCCAGCAGTTACGGTGCAGGGGGCTTGGGTTCACCCCTCCACTTT. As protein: CASSYGAGGLGSPLHF.

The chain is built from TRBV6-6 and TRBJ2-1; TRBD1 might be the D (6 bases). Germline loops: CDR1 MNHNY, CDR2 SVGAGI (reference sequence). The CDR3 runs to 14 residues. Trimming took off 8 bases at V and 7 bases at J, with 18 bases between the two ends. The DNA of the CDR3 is TGTGCCAGCGGCTTGACAGGACTGCGAAATGAGCAGTTCTTC. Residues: CASGLTGLRNEQFF.

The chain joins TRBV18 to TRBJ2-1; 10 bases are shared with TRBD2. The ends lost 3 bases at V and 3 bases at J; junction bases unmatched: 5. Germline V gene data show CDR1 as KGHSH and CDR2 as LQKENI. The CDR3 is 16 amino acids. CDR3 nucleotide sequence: TGTGCCAGCTCACCTCCTAGCGGGGGTATCTACAATGAGCAGTTCTTC. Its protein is CASSPPSGGIYNEQFF.

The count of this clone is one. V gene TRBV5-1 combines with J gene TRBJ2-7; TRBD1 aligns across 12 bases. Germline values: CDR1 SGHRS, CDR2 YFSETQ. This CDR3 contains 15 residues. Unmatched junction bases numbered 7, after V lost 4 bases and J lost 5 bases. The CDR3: CASSGGTGGFDEQYF. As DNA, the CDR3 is TGCGCCAGCAGCGGCGGGACAGGGGGCTTCGACGAGCAGTACTTC. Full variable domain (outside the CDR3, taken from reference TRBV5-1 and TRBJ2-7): KAGVTQTPRYLIKTRGQQVTLSCSPISGHRSVSWYQQTPGQGLQFLFEYFSETQRNKGNFPGRFSGRQFSNSRSEMNVSTLELGDSALYLCASSGGTGGFDEQYFGPGTRLTVT.

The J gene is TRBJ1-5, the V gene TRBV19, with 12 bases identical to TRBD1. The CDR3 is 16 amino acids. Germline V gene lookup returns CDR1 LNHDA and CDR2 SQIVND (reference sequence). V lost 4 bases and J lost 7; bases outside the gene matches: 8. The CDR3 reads CASSTGQGARRQPQHF. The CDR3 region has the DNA TGTGCCAGTAGTACGGGACAGGGGGCTCGCAGGCAGCCCCAGCATTTT.

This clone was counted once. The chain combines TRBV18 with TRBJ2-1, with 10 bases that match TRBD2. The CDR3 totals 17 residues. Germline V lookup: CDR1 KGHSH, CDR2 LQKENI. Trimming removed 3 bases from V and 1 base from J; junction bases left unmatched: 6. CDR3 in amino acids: CASSPEAGGPSYNEQFF. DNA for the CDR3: TGTGCCAGCTCACCGGAAGCGGGGGGGCCGTCCTACAATGAGCAGTTCTTC.

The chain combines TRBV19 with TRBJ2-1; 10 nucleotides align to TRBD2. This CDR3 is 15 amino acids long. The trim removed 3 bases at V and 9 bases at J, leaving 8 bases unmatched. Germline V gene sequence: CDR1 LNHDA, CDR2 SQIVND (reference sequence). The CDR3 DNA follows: TGTGCCAGTAGTATCCCTAAGCGGGGGGGCACTGAGCAGTTCTTC. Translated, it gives CASSIPKRGGTEQFF.

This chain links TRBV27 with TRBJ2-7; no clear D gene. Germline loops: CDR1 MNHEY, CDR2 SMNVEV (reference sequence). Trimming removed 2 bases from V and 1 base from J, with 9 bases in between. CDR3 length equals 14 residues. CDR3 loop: CASSLSHGSYEQYF. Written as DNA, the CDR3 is TGTGCCAGCAGTTTAAGCCACGGGTCCTACGAGCAGTACTTC.

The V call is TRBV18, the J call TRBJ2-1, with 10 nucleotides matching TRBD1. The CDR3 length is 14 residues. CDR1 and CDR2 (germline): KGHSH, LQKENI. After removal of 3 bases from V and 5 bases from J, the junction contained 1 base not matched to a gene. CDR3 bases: TGTGCCAGCTCACCTGGGACAGGGGACAATGAGCAGTTCTTC. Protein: CASSPGTGDNEQFF.

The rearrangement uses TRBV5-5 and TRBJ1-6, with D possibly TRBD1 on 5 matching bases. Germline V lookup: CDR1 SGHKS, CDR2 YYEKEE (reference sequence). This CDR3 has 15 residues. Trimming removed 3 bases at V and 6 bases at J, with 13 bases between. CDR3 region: CASSWRREGNSPLHF. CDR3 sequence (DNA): TGTGCCAGCAGCTGGCGCAGGGAAGGTAATTCACCCCTCCACTTT.

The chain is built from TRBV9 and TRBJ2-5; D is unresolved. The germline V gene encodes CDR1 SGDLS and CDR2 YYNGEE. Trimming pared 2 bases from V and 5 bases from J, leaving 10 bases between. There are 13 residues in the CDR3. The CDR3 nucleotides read TGTGCCAGCAGCGTCTCACTCGGGGAGACCCAGTACTTC. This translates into CASSVSLGETQYF.

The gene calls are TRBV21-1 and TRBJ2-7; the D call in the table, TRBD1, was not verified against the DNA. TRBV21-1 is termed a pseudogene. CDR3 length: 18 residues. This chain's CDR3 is CASSREVCKQGSSYEQYF. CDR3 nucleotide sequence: TGTGCCAGCAGCAGAGAAGTTTGTAAACAGGGGAGCTCCTACGAGCAGTACTTC.

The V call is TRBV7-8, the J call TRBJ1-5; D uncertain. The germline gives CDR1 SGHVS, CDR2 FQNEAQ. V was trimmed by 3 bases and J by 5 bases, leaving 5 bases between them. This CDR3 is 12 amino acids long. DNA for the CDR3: TGTGCCAGCAGCTTTCGAGATCAGCCCCAGCATTTT. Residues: CASSFRDQPQHF.

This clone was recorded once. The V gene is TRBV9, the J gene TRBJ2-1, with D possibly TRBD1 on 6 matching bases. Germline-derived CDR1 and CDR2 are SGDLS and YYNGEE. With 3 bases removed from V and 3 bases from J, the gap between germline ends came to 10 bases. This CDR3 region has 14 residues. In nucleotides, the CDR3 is TGTGCCAGCAGCGGATTGACAGGCTACAATGAGCAGTTCTTC. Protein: CASSGLTGYNEQFF.